Sequencing of this T cell receptor beta chain was carried out in a study of CXCR3-negative and CXCR3-positive naive CD8 T cells. All TRB cDNA libraries came from 5' RACE performed with UMI labels. TCRdb reprocessed the 5' RACE reads and stores each CDR3 protein as one record, lacking DNA. This sample's table reports 90,000 to 95,000 distinct CDR3 sequences. Whole-study results and caveats: Relative to memory CD8+ cells, whose diversity was much lower, both naive subsets had comparably high diversity.

This CDR3 region has 17 residues. Per germline, CDR1 SGHVS and CDR2 FNYEAQ. Note on this clonotype: Antigen: not known.

The sequenced sample was naive CXCR3- CD8+ T cells from blood. The subset: CD45RO-CCR7+CD27+CD95- naive CD8+ T cells lacking CXCR3 (TNR3-). This chain connects TRBV7-6 to TRBJ2-3; TCRdb indicates TRBD1, and absent DNA this call remains unverified. The source is a human donor in good health. Some clones in this sample may be carry-over from other donors' samples. CDR3: CASSLDVPRGASDTQYF.